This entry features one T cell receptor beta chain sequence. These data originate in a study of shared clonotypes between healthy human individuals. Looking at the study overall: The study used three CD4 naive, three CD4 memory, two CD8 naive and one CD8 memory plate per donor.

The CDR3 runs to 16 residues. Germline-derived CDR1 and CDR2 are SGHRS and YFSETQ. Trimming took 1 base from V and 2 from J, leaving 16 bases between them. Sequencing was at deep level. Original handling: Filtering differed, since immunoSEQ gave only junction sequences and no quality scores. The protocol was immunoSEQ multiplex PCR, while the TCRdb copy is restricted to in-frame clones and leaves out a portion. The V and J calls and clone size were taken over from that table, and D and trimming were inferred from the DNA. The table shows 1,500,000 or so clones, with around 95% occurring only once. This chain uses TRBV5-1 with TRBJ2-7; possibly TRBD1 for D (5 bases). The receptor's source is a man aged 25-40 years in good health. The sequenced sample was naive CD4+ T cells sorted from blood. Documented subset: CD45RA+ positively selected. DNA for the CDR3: TGCGCCAGCAGCTTGTCGCCCTCCACAGGAACCTACGAGCAGTACTTC. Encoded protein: CASSLSPSTGTYEQYF. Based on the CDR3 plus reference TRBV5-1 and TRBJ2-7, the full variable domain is KAGVTQTPRYLIKTRGQQVTLSCSPISGHRSVSWYQQTPGQGLQFLFEYFSETQRNKGNFPGRFSGRQFSNSRSEMNVSTLELGDSALYLCASSLSPSTGTYEQYFGPGTRLTVT.